This T cell receptor beta chain was captured by sequencing in a study of OX40 agonist ivuxolimab in advanced cancers. In the study overall: One patient with hepatocellular carcinoma and two with cutaneous melanoma, three in all, had partial responses.

Study findings and constraints: Clonal expansion was seen in CD4+ and CD8+ blood T cells by week 6 at 0.1 to 3.0 mg/kg. Also present in some nonresponders was a low level of normalized T-cell clonal expansion.

Profiled with immunoSEQ multiplex PCR; TCRdb holds only in-frame clones, not every one. The sample has roughly 110,000 clones, about nine tenths seen once; the top ten hold about 0.5%. There are 16 residues in the CDR3. Germline CDR1 and CDR2: KGHSH and LQKENI. V dropped 0 bases and J dropped 7 bases, with 17 bases sitting between them. On this clone: Its antigen is unknown.

This sample comprised CD4+ or CD8+ T cells sorted from blood, obtained in a trial of the OX40 agonist ivuxolimab. The rearrangement links TRBV18 to TRBJ2-3; D ambiguous. This receptor was taken from an adult with an advanced solid tumor such as melanoma, head and neck, liver or kidney cancer. CDR3 bases: TGTGCCAGCTCACCACCGAGTGATTCTTGGAGATATACGCAGTATTTT. Amino acids: CASSPPSDSWRYTQYF. The variable domain in full, completed from reference TRBV18 and TRBJ2-3, reads NAGVMQNPRHLVRRRGQEARLRCSPMKGHSHVYWYRQLPEEGLKFMVYLQKENIIDESGMPKERFSAEFPKEGPSILRIQQVVRGDSAAYFCASSPPSDSWRYTQYFGPGTRLTVL.